This T cell receptor (beta chain) was identified in a study of T cell responses to AZD1222 COVID-19 vaccine. Findings and caveats of the study: The sample set comprised mostly white British donors with more females, and clonal diversity was possibly underestimated.

As for this clone: No antigen is known for it.

Clones were sequenced by immunoSEQ multiplex PCR, and TCRdb holds only the in-frame ones, with some missing. The table shows about 160,000 clones, with roughly 92% occurring only once. The sample here was peripheral blood, taken on day 0 of AZD1222 vaccination. This sequence originates from an adult in good health.

The CDR3 DNA follows: TGTGCCAGCAGTTACGGATGGGGCACTGAAGCTTTCTTT. Amino acid sequence: CASSYGWGTEAFF. V and J are TRBV6-2 or TRBV6-3 and TRBJ1-1; D not certain. From germline, CDR1 is MNHEY and CDR2 SVGEGT. CDR3 length: 13 residues. Trimming took 2 bases from V and 4 from J, leaving 8 bases between them.